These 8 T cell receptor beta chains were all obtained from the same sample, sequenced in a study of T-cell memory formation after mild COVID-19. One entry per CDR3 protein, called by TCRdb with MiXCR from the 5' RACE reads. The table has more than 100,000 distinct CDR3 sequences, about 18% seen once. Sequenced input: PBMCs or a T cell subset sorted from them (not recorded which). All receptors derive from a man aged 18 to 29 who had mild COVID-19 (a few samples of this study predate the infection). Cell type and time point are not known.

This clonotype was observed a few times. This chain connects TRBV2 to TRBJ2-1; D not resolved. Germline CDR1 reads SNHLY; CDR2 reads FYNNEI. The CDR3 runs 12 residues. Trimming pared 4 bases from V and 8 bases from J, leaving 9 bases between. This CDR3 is CASSARSDEQFF. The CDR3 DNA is TGTGCCAGCAGTGCCCGTAGTGATGAGCAGTTCTTC.

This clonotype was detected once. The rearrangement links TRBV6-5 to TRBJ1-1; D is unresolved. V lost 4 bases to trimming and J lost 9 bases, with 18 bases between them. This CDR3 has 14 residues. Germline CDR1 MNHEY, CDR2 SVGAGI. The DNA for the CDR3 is TGTGCCAGCAGTTTGAGGACTCAAGGTCGGAAAGCTTTCTTT. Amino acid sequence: CASSLRTQGRKAFF.

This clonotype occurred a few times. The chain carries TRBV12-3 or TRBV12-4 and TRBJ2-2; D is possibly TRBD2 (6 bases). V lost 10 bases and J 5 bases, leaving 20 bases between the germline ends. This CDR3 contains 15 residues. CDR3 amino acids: CATRRGRETTGELFF. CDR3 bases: TGTGCCACCCGGCGTGGGCGGGAAACTACCGGGGAGCTGTTTTTT.

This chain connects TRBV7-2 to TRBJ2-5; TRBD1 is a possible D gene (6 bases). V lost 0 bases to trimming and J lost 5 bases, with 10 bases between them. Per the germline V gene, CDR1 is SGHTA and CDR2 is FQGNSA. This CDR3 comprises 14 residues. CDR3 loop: CASSLARTVETQYF. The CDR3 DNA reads TGTGCCAGCAGCTTAGCAAGGACAGTGGAGACCCAGTACTTC.

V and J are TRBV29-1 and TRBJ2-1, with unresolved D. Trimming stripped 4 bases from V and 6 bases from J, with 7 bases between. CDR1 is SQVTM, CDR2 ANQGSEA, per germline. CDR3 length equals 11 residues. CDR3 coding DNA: TGCAGCGTTGCACAGAGCAATGAGCAGTTCTTC. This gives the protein CSVAQSNEQFF.

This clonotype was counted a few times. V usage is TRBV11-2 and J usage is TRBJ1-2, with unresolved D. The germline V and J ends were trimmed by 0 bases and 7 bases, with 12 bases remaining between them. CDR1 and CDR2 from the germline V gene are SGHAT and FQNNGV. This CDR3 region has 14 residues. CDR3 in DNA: TGTGCCAGCAGCTTAGACGGGAATGGAGTTGGCTACACCTTC. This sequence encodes CASSLDGNGVGYTF.

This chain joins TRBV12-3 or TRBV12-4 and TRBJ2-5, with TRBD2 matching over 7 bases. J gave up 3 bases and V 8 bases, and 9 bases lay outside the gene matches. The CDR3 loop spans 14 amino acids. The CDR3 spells CASGSSGLKETQYF. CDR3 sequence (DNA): TGTGCCAGCGGATCCTCGGGACTAAAAGAGACCCAGTACTTC.

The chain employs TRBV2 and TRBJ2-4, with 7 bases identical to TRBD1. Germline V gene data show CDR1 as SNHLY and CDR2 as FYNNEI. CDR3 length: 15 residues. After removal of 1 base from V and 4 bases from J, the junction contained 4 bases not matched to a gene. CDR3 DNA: TGTGCCAGCAGTGAAGGTCGGGACAGAAAAAACATTCAGTACTTC. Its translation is CASSEGRDRKNIQYF.